The clone carrying this T cell receptor beta chain was seen once. Its antigen is unknown. This sample was taken from a study of shared clonotypes between healthy human individuals. There are 15 residues in the CDR3. Germline loops: CDR1 MDHEN, CDR2 SYDVKM. The V and J ends lost 5 bases and 7 bases, in that order; junction bases with no gene match: 9. Repertoires were generated with immunoSEQ multiplex PCR, while TCRdb's copy carries only in-frame clones and drops some. Among 2 million to 2.5 million clones listed, roughly 95% were seen once. Study-wide points: Sampling covered blood only; tissue repertoires likely differ.

V is TRBV28 and J is TRBJ1-4; 8 bases fit TRBD1. The material sequenced was naive CD4+ T cells sorted from blood. The subset is: CD45RA+ positively selected. The TCR sequence derives from a man aged 18 to 30 in good health. In DNA, the CDR3 is TGTGCCAGCAGTATACGGACAGGGCAAAGTGAAAAACTGTTTTTT. It codes for CASSIRTGQSEKLFF. The variable domain in full, completed from reference TRBV28 and TRBJ1-4, reads DVKVTQSSRYLVKRTGEKVFLECVQDMDHENMFWYRQDPGLGLRLIYFSYDVKMKEKGDIPEGYSVSREKKERFSLILESASTNQTSMYLCASSIRTGQSEKLFFGSGTQLSVL.